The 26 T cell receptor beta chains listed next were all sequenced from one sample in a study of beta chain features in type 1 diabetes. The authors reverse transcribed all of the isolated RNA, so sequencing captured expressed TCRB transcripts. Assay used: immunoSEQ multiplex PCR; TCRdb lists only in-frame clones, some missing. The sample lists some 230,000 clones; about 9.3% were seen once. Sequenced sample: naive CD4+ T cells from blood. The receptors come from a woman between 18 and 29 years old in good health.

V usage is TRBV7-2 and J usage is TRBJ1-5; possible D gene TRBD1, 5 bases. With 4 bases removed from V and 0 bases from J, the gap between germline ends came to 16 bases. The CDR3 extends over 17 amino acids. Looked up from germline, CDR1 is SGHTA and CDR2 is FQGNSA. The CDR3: CASSSRTRPYSNQPQHF. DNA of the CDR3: TGTGCCAGCAGCTCCCGGACACGACCTTATAGCAATCAGCCCCAGCATTTT. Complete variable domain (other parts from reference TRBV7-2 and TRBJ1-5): GAGVSQSPSNKVTEKGKDVELRCDPISGHTALYWYRQSLGQGLEFLIYFQGNSAPDKSGLPSDRFSAERTGGSVSTLTIQRTQQEDSAVYLCASSSRTRPYSNQPQHFGDGTRLSIL.

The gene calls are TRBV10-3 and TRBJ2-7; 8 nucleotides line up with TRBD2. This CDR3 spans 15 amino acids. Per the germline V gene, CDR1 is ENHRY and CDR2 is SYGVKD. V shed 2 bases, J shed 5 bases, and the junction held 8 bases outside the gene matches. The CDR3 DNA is TGTGCCATCAGTGAGATGGGACTAGGGGTGGACGAGCAGTACTTC. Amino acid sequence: CAISEMGLGVDEQYF.

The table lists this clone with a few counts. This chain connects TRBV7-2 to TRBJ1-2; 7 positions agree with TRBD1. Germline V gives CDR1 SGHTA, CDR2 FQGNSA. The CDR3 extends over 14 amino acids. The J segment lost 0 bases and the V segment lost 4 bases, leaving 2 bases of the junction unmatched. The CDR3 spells CASSSGQANYGYTF. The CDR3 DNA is TGTGCCAGCAGCTCCGGACAGGCTAACTATGGCTACACCTTC. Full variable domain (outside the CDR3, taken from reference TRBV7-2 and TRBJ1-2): GAGVSQSPSNKVTEKGKDVELRCDPISGHTALYWYRQSLGQGLEFLIYFQGNSAPDKSGLPSDRFSAERTGGSVSTLTIQRTQQEDSAVYLCASSSGQANYGYTFGSGTRLTVV.

Written as DNA, the CDR3 is TGTGCCAGTAGTATGGGGCGGGGGGGCATTAATGAGCAGTTCTTC. Translating gives CASSMGRGGINEQFF. The chain links TRBV19 to TRBJ2-1; 9 bases are shared with TRBD2. V lost 3 bases and J lost 7; bases outside the gene matches: 7. There are 15 residues in the CDR3. Germline lookup yields CDR1 LNHDA and CDR2 SQIVND (reference sequence).

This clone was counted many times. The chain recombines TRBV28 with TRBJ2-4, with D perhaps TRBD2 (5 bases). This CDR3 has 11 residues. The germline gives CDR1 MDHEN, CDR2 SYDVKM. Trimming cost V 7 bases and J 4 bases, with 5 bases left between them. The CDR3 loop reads CASTGKNIQYF. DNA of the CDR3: TGTGCCAGCACGGGGAAAAACATTCAGTACTTC.

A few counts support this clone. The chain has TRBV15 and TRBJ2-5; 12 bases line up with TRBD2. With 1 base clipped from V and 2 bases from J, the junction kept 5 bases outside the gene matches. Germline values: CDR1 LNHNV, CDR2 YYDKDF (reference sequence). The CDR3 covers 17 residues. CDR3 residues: CATSRVVGTSGQETQYF. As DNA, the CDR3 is TGTGCCACCAGCAGAGTGGTGGGGACTAGCGGGCAAGAGACCCAGTACTTC. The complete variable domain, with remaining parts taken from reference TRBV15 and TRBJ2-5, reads DAMVIQNPRYQVTQFGKPVTLSCSQTLNHNVMYWYQQKSSQAPKLLFHYYDKDFNNEADTPDNFQSRRPNTSFCFLDIRSPGLGDTAMYLCATSRVVGTSGQETQYFGPGTRLLVL.

The CDR3 region has the DNA TGTGCCAGCACCCTAGTCCCGGGGGAGCAGTTCTTC. Its protein is CASTLVPGEQFF. The chain is built from TRBV6-5 and TRBJ2-1; a possible D gene is TRBD2 (5 bases). Germline-derived CDR1 and CDR2 are MNHEY and SVGAGI. The germline V and J ends were trimmed by 7 bases and 10 bases, with 14 bases remaining between them. This CDR3 is 12 amino acids long.

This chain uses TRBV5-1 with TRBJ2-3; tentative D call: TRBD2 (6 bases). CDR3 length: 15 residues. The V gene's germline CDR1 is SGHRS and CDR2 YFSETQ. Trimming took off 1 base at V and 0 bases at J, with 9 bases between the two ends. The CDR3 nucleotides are TGCGCCAGCAGCTTGTGGGACTCCAGCACAGATACGCAGTATTTT. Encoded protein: CASSLWDSSTDTQYF. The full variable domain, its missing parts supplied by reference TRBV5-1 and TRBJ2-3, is KAGVTQTPRYLIKTRGQQVTLSCSPISGHRSVSWYQQTPGQGLQFLFEYFSETQRNKGNFPGRFSGRQFSNSRSEMNVSTLELGDSALYLCASSLWDSSTDTQYFGPGTRLTVL.

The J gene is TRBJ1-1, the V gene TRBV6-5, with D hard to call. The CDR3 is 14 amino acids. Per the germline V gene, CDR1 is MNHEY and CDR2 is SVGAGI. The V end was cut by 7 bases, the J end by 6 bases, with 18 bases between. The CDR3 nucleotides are TGTGCCAGCATTCCTTCATTTGGAGGCGCTGAAGCTTTCTTT. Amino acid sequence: CASIPSFGGAEAFF.

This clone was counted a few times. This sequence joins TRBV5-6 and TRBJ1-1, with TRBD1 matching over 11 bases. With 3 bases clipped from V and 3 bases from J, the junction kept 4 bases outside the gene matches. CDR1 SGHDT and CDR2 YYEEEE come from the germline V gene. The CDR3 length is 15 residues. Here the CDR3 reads CASSSPGQGDTEAFF. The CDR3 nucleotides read TGTGCCAGCAGCTCCCCGGGACAGGGGGACACTGAAGCTTTCTTT.

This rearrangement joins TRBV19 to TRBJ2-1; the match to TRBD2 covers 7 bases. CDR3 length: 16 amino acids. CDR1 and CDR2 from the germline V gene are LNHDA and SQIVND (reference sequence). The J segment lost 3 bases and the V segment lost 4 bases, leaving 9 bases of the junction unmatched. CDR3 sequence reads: CASSNKGAGDYNEQFF. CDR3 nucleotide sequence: TGTGCCAGTAGTAATAAAGGGGCGGGAGACTACAATGAGCAGTTCTTC.

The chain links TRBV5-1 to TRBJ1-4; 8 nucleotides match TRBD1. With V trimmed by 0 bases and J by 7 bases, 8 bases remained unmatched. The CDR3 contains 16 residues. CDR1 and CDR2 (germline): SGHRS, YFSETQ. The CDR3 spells CASSLEPGQEGEKLFF. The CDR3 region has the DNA TGCGCCAGCAGCTTGGAGCCGGGACAGGAAGGTGAAAAACTGTTTTTT.

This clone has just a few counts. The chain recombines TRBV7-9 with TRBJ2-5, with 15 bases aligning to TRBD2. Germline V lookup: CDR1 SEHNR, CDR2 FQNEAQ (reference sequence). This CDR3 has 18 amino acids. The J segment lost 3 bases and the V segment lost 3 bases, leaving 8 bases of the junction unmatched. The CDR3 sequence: CASSLGIGLAGGKETQYF. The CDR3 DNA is TGTGCCAGCAGCTTGGGGATCGGACTAGCGGGAGGGAAAGAGACCCAGTACTTC.

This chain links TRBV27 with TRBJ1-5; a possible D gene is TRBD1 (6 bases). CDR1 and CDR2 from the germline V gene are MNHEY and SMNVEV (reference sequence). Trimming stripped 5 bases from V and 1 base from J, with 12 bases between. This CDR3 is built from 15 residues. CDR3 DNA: TGTGCCAGCAGTCCAGCCCAGGGGAGCAATCAGCCCCAGCATTTT. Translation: CASSPAQGSNQPQHF.

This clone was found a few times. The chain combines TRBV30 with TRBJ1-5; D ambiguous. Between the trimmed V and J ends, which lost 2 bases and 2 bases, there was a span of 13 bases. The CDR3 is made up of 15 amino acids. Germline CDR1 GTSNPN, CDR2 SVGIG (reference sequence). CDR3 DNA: TGTGCCTGGAGTATAAAGGGAGGTGGCAATCAGCCCCAGCATTTT. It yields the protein CAWSIKGGGNQPQHF.

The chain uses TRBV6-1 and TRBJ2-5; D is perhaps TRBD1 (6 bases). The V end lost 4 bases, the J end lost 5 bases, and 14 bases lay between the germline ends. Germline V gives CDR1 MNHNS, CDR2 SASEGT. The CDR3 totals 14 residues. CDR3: CASSADRIRETQYF. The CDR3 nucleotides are TGTGCCAGCAGTGCGGACAGAATACGGGAGACCCAGTACTTC.

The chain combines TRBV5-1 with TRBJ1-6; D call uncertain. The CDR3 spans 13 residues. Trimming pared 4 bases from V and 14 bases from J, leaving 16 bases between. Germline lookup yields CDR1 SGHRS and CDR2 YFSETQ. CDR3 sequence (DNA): TGCGCCAGCAGCCAAGATACTGACGGGGCCCTCCACTTT. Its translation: CASSQDTDGALHF.

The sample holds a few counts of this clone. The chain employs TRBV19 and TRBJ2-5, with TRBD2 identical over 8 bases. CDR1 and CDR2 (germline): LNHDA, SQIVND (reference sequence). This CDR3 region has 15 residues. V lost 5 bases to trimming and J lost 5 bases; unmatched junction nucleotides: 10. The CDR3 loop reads CASSFDVSGGETQYF. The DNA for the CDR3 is TGTGCCAGTAGTTTCGACGTCTCGGGAGGGGAGACCCAGTACTTC.

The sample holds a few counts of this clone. CDR3 in DNA: TGTGCCAGCAGCCAAGTATCCCAGGGGGCGAACTACGAGCAGTACTTC. Protein: CASSQVSQGANYEQYF. This chain uses TRBV4-2 with TRBJ2-5; 8 bases agree with TRBD1. With the DNA end fitting TRBJ2-7 better, the J assignment may be wrong. Germline V gives CDR1 LGHNA, CDR2 YNFKEQ. CDR3 length equals 16 residues.

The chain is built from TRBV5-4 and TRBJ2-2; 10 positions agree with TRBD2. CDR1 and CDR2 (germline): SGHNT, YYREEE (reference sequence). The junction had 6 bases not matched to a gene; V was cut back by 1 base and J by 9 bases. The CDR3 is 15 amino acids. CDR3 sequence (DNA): TGTGCCAGCAGCTTGCAGGGGACTAGCGTACGGGAGCTGTTTTTT. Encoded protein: CASSLQGTSVRELFF. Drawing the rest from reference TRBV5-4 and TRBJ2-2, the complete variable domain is ETGVTQSPTHLIKTRGQQVTLRCSSQSGHNTVSWYQQALGQGPQFIFQYYREEENGRGNFPPRFSGLQFPNYSSELNVNALELDDSALYLCASSLQGTSVRELFFGEGSRLTVL.

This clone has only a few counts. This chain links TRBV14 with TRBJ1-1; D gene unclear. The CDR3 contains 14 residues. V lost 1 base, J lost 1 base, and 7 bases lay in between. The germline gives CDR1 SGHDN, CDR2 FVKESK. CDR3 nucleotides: TGTGCCAGCAGCCAAGTTGGCCCGAACACTGAAGCTTTCTTT. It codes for CASSQVGPNTEAFF. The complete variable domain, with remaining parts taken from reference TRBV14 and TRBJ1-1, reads EAGVTQFPSHSVIEKGQTVTLRCDPISGHDNLYWYRRVMGKEIKFLLHFVKESKQDESGMPNNRFLAERTGGTYSTLKVQPAELEDSGVYFCASSQVGPNTEAFFGQGTRLTVV.

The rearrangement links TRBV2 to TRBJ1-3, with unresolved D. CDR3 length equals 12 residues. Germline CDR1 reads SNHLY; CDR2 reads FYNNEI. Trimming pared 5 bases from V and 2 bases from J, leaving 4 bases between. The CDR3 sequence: CASSRPGNTIYF. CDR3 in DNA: TGTGCCAGCAGTCGTCCTGGAAACACCATATATTTT. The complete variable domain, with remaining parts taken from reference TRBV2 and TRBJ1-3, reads EPEVTQTPSHQVTQMGQEVILRCVPISNHLYFYWYRQILGQKVEFLVSFYNNEISEKSEIFDDQFSVERPDGSNFTLKIRSTKLEDSAMYFCASSRPGNTIYFGEGSWLTVV.

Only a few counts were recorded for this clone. CDR3: CASSFGGVRDTQYF. The CDR3 DNA is TGCGCCAGCAGCTTCGGCGGGGTGAGGGATACGCAGTATTTT. This sequence joins TRBV5-1 and TRBJ2-3; possibly TRBD2 for D (6 bases). Trimming took 2 bases from V and 6 from J, leaving 13 bases between them. The germline CDR1 and CDR2 sequences are SGHRS and YFSETQ. The CDR3 totals 14 residues.

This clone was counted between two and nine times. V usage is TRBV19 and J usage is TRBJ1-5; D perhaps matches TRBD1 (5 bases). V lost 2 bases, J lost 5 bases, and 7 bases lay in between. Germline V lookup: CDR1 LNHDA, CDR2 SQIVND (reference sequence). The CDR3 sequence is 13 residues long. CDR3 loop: CASSIQGDQPQHF. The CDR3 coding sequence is TGTGCCAGTAGTATACAGGGTGATCAGCCCCAGCATTTT.

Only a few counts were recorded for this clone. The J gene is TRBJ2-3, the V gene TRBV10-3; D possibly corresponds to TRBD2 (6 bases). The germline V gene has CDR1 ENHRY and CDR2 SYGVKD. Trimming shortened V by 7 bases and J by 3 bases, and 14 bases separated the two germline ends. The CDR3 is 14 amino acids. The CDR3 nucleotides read TGTGCCATCACCGGGCCGGGGAGGACAGATACGCAGTATTTT. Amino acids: CAITGPGRTDTQYF.

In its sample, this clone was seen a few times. This chain's CDR3 is CASSPDRGPGYTF. DNA for the CDR3: TGTGCCAGCAGCCCGGACAGGGGCCCCGGCTACACCTTC. The J gene is TRBJ1-2, the V gene TRBV11-2; TRBD1 matches at 9 bases. Germline V CDR1 and CDR2: SGHAT, FQNNGV. The V and J ends lost 5 bases and 8 bases, in that order; junction bases with no gene match: 6. The length of the CDR3 is 13 residues.